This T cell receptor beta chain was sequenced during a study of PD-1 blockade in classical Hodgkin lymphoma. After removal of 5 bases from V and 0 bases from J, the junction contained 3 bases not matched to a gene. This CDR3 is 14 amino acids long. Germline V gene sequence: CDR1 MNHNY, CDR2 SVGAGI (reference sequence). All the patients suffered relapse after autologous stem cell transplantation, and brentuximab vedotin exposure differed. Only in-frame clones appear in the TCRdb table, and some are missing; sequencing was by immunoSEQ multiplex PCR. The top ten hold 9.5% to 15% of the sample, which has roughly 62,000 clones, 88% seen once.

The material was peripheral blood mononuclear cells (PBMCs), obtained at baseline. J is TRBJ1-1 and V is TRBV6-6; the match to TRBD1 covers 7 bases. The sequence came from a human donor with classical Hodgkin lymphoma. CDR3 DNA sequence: TGTGCCAGCAGTACGGGACAGCTGAACACTGAAGCTTTCTTT. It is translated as CASSTGQLNTEAFF.